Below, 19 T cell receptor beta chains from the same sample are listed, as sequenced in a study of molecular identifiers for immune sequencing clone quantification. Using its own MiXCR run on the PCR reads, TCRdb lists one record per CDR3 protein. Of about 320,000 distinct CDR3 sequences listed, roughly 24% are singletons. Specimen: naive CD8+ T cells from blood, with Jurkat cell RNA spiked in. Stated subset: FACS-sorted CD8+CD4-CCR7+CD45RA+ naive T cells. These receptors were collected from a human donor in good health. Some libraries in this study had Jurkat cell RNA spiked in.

DNA for the CDR3: TGTGCCAGCAGAAACGGACTAGCGGGGGAGCAGTTCTTC. Translated, it gives CASRNGLAGEQFF. The rearrangement uses TRBV6-2 or TRBV6-3 and TRBJ2-1, with 12 nucleotides matching TRBD2. Trimming at V came to 6 bases and at J to 10 bases, leaving 4 bases not matched to a gene. The CDR3 covers 13 residues. Germline assignment: CDR1 MNHEY and CDR2 SVGEGT.

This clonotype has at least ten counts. The CDR3 spells CASSRSNQPQHF. The CDR3 nucleotides are TGTGCCAGCAGCCGCAGCAATCAGCCCCAGCATTTT. J is TRBJ1-5 and V is TRBV7-9; D gene uncertain. Trimming stripped 5 bases from V and 1 base from J, with 3 bases between. The CDR3 covers 12 residues. The germline V gene has CDR1 SEHNR and CDR2 FQNEAQ (reference sequence).

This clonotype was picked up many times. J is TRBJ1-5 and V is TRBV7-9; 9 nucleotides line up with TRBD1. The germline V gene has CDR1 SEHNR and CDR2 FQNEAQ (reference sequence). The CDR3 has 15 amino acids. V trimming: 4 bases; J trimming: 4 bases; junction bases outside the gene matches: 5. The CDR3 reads CASSSTGGRNQPQHF. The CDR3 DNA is TGTGCCAGCAGCTCGACAGGGGGGAGAAATCAGCCCCAGCATTTT.

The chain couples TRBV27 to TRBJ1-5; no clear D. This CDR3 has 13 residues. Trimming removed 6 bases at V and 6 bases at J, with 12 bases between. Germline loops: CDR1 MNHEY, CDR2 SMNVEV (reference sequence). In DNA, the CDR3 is TGTGCCAGCAGCCGCGGTCTGGGTCAGCCCCAGCATTTT. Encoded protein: CASSRGLGQPQHF.

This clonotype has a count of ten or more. The CDR3 spells CASSQETGNQPQHF. The CDR3 bases are TGCGCCAGCAGCCAAGAGACAGGGAATCAGCCCCAGCATTTT. V usage is TRBV4-3 and J usage is TRBJ1-5; TRBD1 agrees at 7 bases. Germline trimming cut 0 bases from V and 4 bases from J; bases unmatched to any gene: 0. The CDR3 has 14 amino acids. Germline V gives CDR1 LGHNA, CDR2 YSLEER.

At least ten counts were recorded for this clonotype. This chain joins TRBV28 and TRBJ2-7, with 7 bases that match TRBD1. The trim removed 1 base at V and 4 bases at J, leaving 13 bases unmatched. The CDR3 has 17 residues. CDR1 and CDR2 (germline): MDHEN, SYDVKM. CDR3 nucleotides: TGTGCCAGCAGTTTATCCCGGACAGGTTTGGCTCAGTACGAGCAGTACTTC. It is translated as CASSLSRTGLAQYEQYF.

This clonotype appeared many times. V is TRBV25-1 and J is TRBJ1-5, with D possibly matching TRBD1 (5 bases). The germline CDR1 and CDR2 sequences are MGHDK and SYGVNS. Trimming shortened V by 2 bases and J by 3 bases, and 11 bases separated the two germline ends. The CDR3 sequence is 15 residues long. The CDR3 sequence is CASSELAGSNQPQHF. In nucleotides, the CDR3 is TGTGCCAGCAGTGAACTGGCAGGGTCCAATCAGCCCCAGCATTTT.

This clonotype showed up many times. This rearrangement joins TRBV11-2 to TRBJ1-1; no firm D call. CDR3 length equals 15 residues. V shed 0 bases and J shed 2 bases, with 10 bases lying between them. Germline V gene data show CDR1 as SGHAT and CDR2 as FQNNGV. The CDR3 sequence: CASSLDLTRNTEAFF. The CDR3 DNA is TGTGCCAGCAGCTTAGATCTAACCCGAAACACTGAAGCTTTCTTT.

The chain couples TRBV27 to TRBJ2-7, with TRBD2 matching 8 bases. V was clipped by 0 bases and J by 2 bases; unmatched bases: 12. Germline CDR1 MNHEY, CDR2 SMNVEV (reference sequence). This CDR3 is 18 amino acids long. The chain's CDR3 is CASSLSELAELIPYEQYF. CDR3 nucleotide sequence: TGTGCCAGCAGTTTATCAGAACTAGCGGAACTAATACCCTACGAGCAGTACTTC.

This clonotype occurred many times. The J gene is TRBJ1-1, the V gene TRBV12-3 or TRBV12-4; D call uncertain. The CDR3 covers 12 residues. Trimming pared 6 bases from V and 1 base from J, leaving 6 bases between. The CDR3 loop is CASSTENTEAFF. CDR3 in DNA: TGTGCCAGCAGCACAGAGAACACTGAAGCTTTCTTT.

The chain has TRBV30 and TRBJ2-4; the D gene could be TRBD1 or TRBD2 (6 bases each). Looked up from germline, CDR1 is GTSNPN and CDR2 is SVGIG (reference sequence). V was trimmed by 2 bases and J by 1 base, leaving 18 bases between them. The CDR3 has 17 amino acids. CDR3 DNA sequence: TGTGCCTGGAGTCCCGGTGCACAAGGGGGGGCCAAAAACATTCAGTACTTC. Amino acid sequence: CAWSPGAQGGAKNIQYF.

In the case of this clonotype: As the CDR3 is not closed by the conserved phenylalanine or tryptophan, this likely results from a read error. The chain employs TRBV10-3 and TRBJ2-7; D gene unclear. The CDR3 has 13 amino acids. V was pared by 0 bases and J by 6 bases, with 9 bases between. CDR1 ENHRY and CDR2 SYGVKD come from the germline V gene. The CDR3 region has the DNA TGTGCCATCAGTGAGTCCAAGGGTTCCGAGCAGTACTCC. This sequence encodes CAISESKGSEQYS.

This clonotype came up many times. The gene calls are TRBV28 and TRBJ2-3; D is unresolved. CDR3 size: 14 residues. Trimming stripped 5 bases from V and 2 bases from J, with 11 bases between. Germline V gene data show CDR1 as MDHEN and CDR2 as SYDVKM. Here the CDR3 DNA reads TGTGCCAGCAGTAAGGCTAGGTTCACAGATACGCAGTATTTT. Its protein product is CASSKARFTDTQYF. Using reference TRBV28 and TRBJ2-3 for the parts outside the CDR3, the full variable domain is DVKVTQSSRYLVKRTGEKVFLECVQDMDHENMFWYRQDPGLGLRLIYFSYDVKMKEKGDIPEGYSVSREKKERFSLILESASTNQTSMYLCASSKARFTDTQYFGPGTRLTVL.

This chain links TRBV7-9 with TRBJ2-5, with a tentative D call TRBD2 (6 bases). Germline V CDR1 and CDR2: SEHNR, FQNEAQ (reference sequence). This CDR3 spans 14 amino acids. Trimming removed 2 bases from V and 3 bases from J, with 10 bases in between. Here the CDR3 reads CASSLSGLEETQYF. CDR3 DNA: TGTGCCAGCAGCTTATCGGGACTGGAAGAGACCCAGTACTTC.

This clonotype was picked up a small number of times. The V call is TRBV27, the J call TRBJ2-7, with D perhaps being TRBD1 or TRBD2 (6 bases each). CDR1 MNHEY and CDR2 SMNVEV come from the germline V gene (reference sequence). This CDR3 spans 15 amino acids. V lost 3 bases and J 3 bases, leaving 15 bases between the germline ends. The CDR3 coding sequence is TGTGCCAGCAGTTTGTACTCCGGGGGCGGCTACGAGCAGTACTTC. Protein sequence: CASSLYSGGGYEQYF.

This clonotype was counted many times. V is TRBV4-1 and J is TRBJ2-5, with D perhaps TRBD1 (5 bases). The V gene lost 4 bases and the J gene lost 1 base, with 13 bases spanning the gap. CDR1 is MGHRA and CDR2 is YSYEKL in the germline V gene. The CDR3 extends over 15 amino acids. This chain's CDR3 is CASSPGISPQETQYF. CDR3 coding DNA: TGCGCCAGCAGCCCAGGGATTAGTCCCCAAGAGACCCAGTACTTC.

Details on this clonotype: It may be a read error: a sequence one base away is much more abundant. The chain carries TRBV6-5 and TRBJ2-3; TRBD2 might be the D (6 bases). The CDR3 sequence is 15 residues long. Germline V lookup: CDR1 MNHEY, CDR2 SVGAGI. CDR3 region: CASSQHQTSTYTQYF. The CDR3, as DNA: TGTGCCAGCAGCCAACACCAAACTAGCACATATACGCAGTATTTT.

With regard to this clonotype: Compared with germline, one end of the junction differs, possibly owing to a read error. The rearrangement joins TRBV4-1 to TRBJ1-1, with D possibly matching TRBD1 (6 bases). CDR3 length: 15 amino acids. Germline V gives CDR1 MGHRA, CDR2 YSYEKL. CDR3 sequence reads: CAGSLDRKDGTEAFF. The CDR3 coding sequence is TGCGCCGGCAGCCTCGACAGGAAGGATGGCACTGAAGCTTTCTTT.

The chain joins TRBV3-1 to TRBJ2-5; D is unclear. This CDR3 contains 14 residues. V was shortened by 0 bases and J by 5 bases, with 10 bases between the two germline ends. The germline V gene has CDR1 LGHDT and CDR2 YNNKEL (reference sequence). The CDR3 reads CASSQEVNRETQYF. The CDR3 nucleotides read TGTGCCAGCAGCCAAGAGGTTAATCGCGAGACCCAGTACTTC.